Shown below are 27 T cell receptor beta chains from a single sample sequenced in a study of T cells in Graves' hyperthyroidism and ophthalmopathy (dated by TCRdb to the late 2010s). Libraries were constructed by multiplex PCR. The reads were generated on an Illumina HiSeq 2000. TCR beta CDR3 regions were amplified from RNA transcripts. The first round of RT-PCR for the TCR CDR3 was performed with the HTBI primer set and the Qiagen OneStep RT-PCR kit. TCRdb trimmed public reads at Q25 via fastp, called clones via MiXCR and kept in-frame beta chains. Entries are consolidated by CDR3 protein sequence, retaining the most common genes and DNA. The sample data list about 200,000 distinct CDR3 sequences, and roughly 17% of these were observed just once. The ten largest clones add up to roughly 49% of the sample. The sequencing sample was made of blood. Every receptor here comes from a woman aged 50 to 60 with Graves' hyperthyroidism.

The V call is TRBV6-1, the J call TRBJ2-7, with TRBD2 identical over 7 bases. Germline CDR1 is MNHNS and CDR2 is SASEGT. Trimming took 1 base from V and 1 from J; bases not matched to a gene: 1. This CDR3 is 14 amino acids long. For the CDR3, the DNA is TGTGCCAGCAGTGAAGGCGGGGGATCCTACGAGCAGTACTTC. This translates into CASSEGGGSYEQYF.

V usage is TRBV18 and J usage is TRBJ1-1; D gene uncertain. Per the germline V gene, CDR1 is KGHSH and CDR2 is LQKENI. V was pared by 1 base and J by 2 bases, with 5 bases between. The CDR3 is 13 residues long. As DNA, the CDR3 is TGTGCCAGCTCACCACAGATAAACACTGAAGCTTTCTTT. Protein: CASSPQINTEAFF. Combining the CDR3 with reference TRBV18 and TRBJ1-1 gives the whole variable domain NAGVMQNPRHLVRRRGQEARLRCSPMKGHSHVYWYRQLPEEGLKFMVYLQKENIIDESGMPKERFSAEFPKEGPSILRIQQVVRGDSAAYFCASSPQINTEAFFGQGTRLTVV.

This clonotype showed up just a few times. V usage is TRBV15 and J usage is TRBJ2-1, with D unclear. This CDR3 comprises 13 residues. Germline V gene data show CDR1 as LNHNV and CDR2 as YYDKDF (reference sequence). Trimming left V 4 bases short and J 4 bases short, with 8 bases between. The CDR3 protein is CATSKDEYNEQFF. CDR3 DNA sequence: TGTGCCACCAGCAAGGATGAATACAATGAGCAGTTCTTC. The whole variable domain, remainder taken from reference TRBV15 and TRBJ2-1, is DAMVIQNPRYQVTQFGKPVTLSCSQTLNHNVMYWYQQKSSQAPKLLFHYYDKDFNNEADTPDNFQSRRPNTSFCFLDIRSPGLGDTAMYLCATSKDEYNEQFFGPGTRLTVL.

This clonotype showed up many times. The V gene is TRBV6-1, the J gene TRBJ1-5; tentative D call: TRBD1 (5 bases). Germline V lookup: CDR1 MNHNS, CDR2 SASEGT. V was pared by 7 bases and J by 1 base, with 14 bases between. The CDR3 runs to 15 residues. The CDR3 is CASTTGAMSNQPQHF. CDR3 sequence (DNA): TGTGCCAGCACTACCGGGGCAATGAGCAATCAGCCCCAGCATTTT.

This clonotype came up a few times. The J gene is TRBJ2-5, the V gene TRBV20-1; D remains ambiguous. V was clipped by 1 base and J by 3 bases, with 9 bases between them. CDR3 length equals 13 residues. Germline CDR1 reads DFQATT; CDR2 reads SNEGSKA (reference sequence). The DNA for the CDR3 is TGCAGTGCTAGAGCCAGACCCGAAGAGACCCAGTACTTC. This sequence encodes CSARARPEETQYF.

V is TRBV4-1 and J is TRBJ1-2, with D tentatively TRBD1 (6 bases). In germline, CDR1 is MGHRA, CDR2 YSYEKL. With 2 bases removed from V and 0 bases from J, the gap between germline ends came to 19 bases. The CDR3 length is 18 residues. As DNA, the CDR3 is TGCGCCAGCAGCCAACATACGGATCAGGGGCCCTCTAACTATGGCTACACCTTC. Translated, it gives CASSQHTDQGPSNYGYTF.

This clonotype was counted once. The chain couples TRBV19 to TRBJ1-1; TRBD1 matches at 8 bases. The CDR3 sequence is 13 residues long. The junction had 7 bases not matched to a gene; V was cut back by 5 bases and J by 8 bases. Looked up from germline, CDR1 is LNHDA and CDR2 is SQIVND (reference sequence). CDR3 region: CASSLGTGGEAFF. CDR3 DNA: TGTGCCAGTAGTTTAGGGACAGGTGGAGAAGCTTTCTTT.

This clonotype was observed many times. This sequence joins TRBV7-3 and TRBJ1-1, with D possibly being TRBD1 (5 bases). The germline V gene has CDR1 SGHTA and CDR2 FQGTGA. CDR3 length: 15 amino acids. The V end lost 1 base, the J end lost 0 bases, and 9 bases lay between the germline ends. Written as DNA, the CDR3 is TGTGCCAGCAGCTTAAGCCCAGGGATGAACACTGAAGCTTTCTTT. This encodes CASSLSPGMNTEAFF.

This clonotype occurred many times. The chain has TRBV6-1 and TRBJ2-4, with D perhaps matching TRBD1 (6 bases). V gave up 6 bases and J gave up 3 bases, with 18 bases separating them. Germline V lookup: CDR1 MNHNS, CDR2 SASEGT. The CDR3 has 16 amino acids. For the CDR3, the DNA is TGTGCCAGCAGCGCTTCCAAGGACAGATTCAAAAACATTCAGTACTTC. It encodes CASSASKDRFKNIQYF.

Ten or more counts support this clonotype. This chain links TRBV20-1 with TRBJ2-1; 9 bases agree with TRBD1. This CDR3 has 14 amino acids. From germline, CDR1 is DFQATT and CDR2 SNEGSKA (reference sequence). V lost 6 bases, J lost 8 bases, and 11 bases stayed unmatched. CDR3 bases: TGCAGTGCCCCAACCGGGACAGGGAACCATGAGCAGTTCTTC. As protein: CSAPTGTGNHEQFF.

This clonotype was counted a few times. This chain connects TRBV7-9 to TRBJ2-1; the match to TRBD1 covers 9 bases. The CDR3 has 15 amino acids. V shed 1 base and J 6 bases; nucleotides not matched to a gene: 4. CDR1 and CDR2 (germline): SEHNR, FQNEAQ (reference sequence). This chain's CDR3 is CASSLGGQGPNEQFF. The CDR3 DNA follows: TGTGCCAGCAGCTTAGGGGGACAGGGTCCCAATGAGCAGTTCTTC.

This clonotype appeared many times. The rearrangement links TRBV24-1 to TRBJ2-2, with TRBD1 matching over 10 bases. Germline V gene data show CDR1 as KGHDR and CDR2 as SFDVKD. CDR3 size: 17 residues. V was clipped by 1 base and J by 2 bases; unmatched bases: 3. The CDR3 nucleotides read TGTGCCACCAGTGATTTCGGGACAGGGGCCAACACCGGGGAGCTGTTTTTT. Its translation is CATSDFGTGANTGELFF.

The gene calls are TRBV2 and TRBJ1-2; D remains unclear. The V gene's germline CDR1 is SNHLY and CDR2 FYNNEI. The CDR3 totals 13 residues. The germline V and J ends were trimmed by 5 bases and 4 bases, with 11 bases remaining between them. CDR3 sequence reads: CASSTGLIYGYTF. CDR3 DNA: TGTGCCAGCAGTACCGGACTCATCTATGGCTACACCTTC. Supplemented by reference TRBV2 and TRBJ1-2, the full variable domain reads EPEVTQTPSHQVTQMGQEVILRCVPISNHLYFYWYRQILGQKVEFLVSFYNNEISEKSEIFDDQFSVERPDGSNFTLKIRSTKLEDSAMYFCASSTGLIYGYTFGSGTRLTVV.

This clonotype was seen repeatedly, ten times or more. The CDR3, as DNA: TGTGCCAGCAGCTTAGTTTTCCTGAACACTGAAGCTTTCTTT. This encodes CASSLVFLNTEAFF. The J gene is TRBJ1-1, the V gene TRBV7-8; no reliable D call. The germline CDR1 and CDR2 sequences are SGHVS and FQNEAQ. V was shortened by 1 base and J by 0 bases, with 6 bases between the two germline ends. There are 14 residues in the CDR3. Complete variable domain (other parts from reference TRBV7-8 and TRBJ1-1): GAGVSQSPRYKVAKRGQDVALRCDPISGHVSLFWYQQALGQGPEFLTYFQNEAQLDKSGLPSDRFFAERPEGSVSTLKIQRTQQEDSAVYLCASSLVFLNTEAFFGQGTRLTVV.

As concerns this clonotype: This may be a read error: a much more frequent sequence differs by one nucleotide. The rearrangement links TRBV3-1 to TRBJ2-1, with 7 nucleotides matching TRBD2. Unmatched junction bases numbered 8, after V lost 8 bases and J lost 7 bases. The CDR3 is made up of 13 amino acids. CDR1 is LGHDT and CDR2 is YNNKEL in the germline V gene (reference sequence). Here the CDR3 reads CASSQPGGNEQFF. The CDR3 DNA is TGTGCCAGCTCTCAGCCGGGAGGAAATGAGCAGTTCTTC.

At least ten counts were recorded for this clonotype. For the CDR3, the DNA is TGTGCCAGCAGTTTACCGGGAGCCACTGAAGCTTTCTTT. It specifies CASSLPGATEAFF. V gene TRBV27 combines with J gene TRBJ1-1; D not resolved. Trimming cost V 2 bases and J 4 bases, with 8 bases left between them. The CDR3 sequence is 13 residues long. CDR1 MNHEY and CDR2 SMNVEV come from the germline V gene (reference sequence).

The rearrangement links TRBV6-5 to TRBJ1-6, with 10 bases lining up with TRBD1. The J segment lost 7 bases and the V segment lost 3 bases, leaving 3 bases of the junction unmatched. Germline lookup yields CDR1 MNHEY and CDR2 SVGAGI. This CDR3 is built from 15 residues. This chain's CDR3 is CASSYGTGVNSPLHF. The CDR3 DNA sequence: TGTGCCAGCAGTTATGGGACAGGGGTCAATTCACCCCTCCACTTT.

With regard to this clonotype: It may be a read error: a sequence one base away is much more abundant. The V and J genes are TRBV5-1 and TRBJ1-5; 7 bases map to TRBD1. The germline CDR1 and CDR2 sequences are SGHRS and YFSETQ. CDR3 length: 16 amino acids. CDR3 residues: CASSLRGTYSNQPQHF. CDR3 nucleotides: TGTGCCAGCAGCCTCAGGGGGACTTATAGCAATCAGCCCCAGCATTTT.

The chain carries TRBV14 and TRBJ2-7; TRBD2 is a possible D gene (6 bases). The ends were cut back, 0 bases at V and 6 bases at J, with 15 bases in the middle. The length of the CDR3 is 15 residues. The germline V gene has CDR1 SGHDN and CDR2 FVKESK. This CDR3 is CASSQELLAWAEQYF. CDR3 sequence (DNA): TGTGCCAGCAGCCAAGAGTTACTAGCTTGGGCCGAGCAGTACTTC.

This clonotype was counted only a few times. The rearrangement links TRBV28 to TRBJ2-2; 7 bases are shared with TRBD1. The CDR3 is 16 amino acids. V was pared by 2 bases and J by 2 bases, with 5 bases of the junction left unmatched. CDR1 is MDHEN, CDR2 SYDVKM, per germline. Written as DNA, the CDR3 is TGTGCCAGCAGTTTAAACCAGGGGGAAAACACCGGGGAGCTGTTTTTT. Translated: CASSLNQGENTGELFF.

This clonotype was seen a handful of times. The chain uses TRBV27 and TRBJ1-3; 7 bases fit TRBD1. V dropped 5 bases and J dropped 4; count of bases not matched to a gene: 11. The CDR3 totals 16 residues. CDR1 and CDR2 (germline): MNHEY, SMNVEV (reference sequence). The DNA for the CDR3 is TGTGCCAGCAGTGTTATACCCCCGGGACAGGGAAACACCATATATTTT. Translating it yields CASSVIPPGQGNTIYF.

This clonotype was observed many times. The rearrangement uses TRBV4-1 and TRBJ2-7, with TRBD1 matching over 10 bases. The CDR3 has 15 residues. Germline CDR1 reads MGHRA; CDR2 reads YSYEKL. The V gene end was trimmed by 1 base and the J gene end by 6 bases; junction bases not matched to a gene: 6. The CDR3 nucleotides read TGCGCCAGCAGCCAAGGGAGACAGGGGGCAGGCGAGCAGTACTTC. Translating it yields CASSQGRQGAGEQYF.

This clonotype was detected many times. This chain connects TRBV10-3 to TRBJ2-5; no definite D call. CDR1 is ENHRY, CDR2 SYGVKD, per germline. CDR3 size: 13 residues. Deletions cut 0 bases from V and 3 bases from J, with 5 bases between. The CDR3 DNA reads TGTGCCATCAGTGAGTCTAGTGAAGAGACCCAGTACTTC. It codes for CAISESSEETQYF.

CDR3 nucleotides: TGTGCCAGCAGCCCTGGGACAGGGGTTGGAAACACCATATATTTT. This sequence encodes CASSPGTGVGNTIYF. The gene calls are TRBV5-6 and TRBJ1-3; 10 nucleotides align to TRBD1. The CDR3 is 15 residues long. Looked up from germline, CDR1 is SGHDT and CDR2 is YYEEEE. V gave up 4 bases and J gave up 3 bases; unmatched junction bases: 4.

The chain has TRBV7-8 and TRBJ2-7, with D possibly matching TRBD2 (5 bases). Germline CDR1 reads SGHVS; CDR2 reads FQNEAQ. V was pared by 1 base and J by 3 bases, with 7 bases between. This CDR3 contains 13 residues. The CDR3 protein is CASSLDGDYEQYF. In DNA form, the CDR3 reads TGTGCCAGCAGCTTAGACGGGGACTACGAGCAGTACTTC.

This clonotype appeared many times. The chain recombines TRBV12-3 or TRBV12-4 with TRBJ2-2; D might be TRBD2 (5 bases). V shed 10 bases and J shed 2 bases, with 14 bases lying between them. This CDR3 contains 14 residues. The CDR3 sequence is CAIGNPANTGELFF. The CDR3 bases are TGTGCCATCGGGAACCCAGCCAACACCGGGGAGCTGTTTTTT.

V is TRBV9 and J is TRBJ1-3; the D gene is possibly TRBD1 (6 bases). The CDR3 runs to 15 residues. Trimming took 4 bases from V and 0 from J, leaving 11 bases between them. Germline CDR1 and CDR2: SGDLS and YYNGEE. CDR3: CASSTGGVSGNTIYF. The CDR3 DNA reads TGTGCCAGCAGCACGGGGGGCGTCTCTGGAAACACCATATATTTT. Filled out from reference TRBV9 and TRBJ1-3, the complete variable domain reads DSGVTQTPKHLITATGQRVTLRCSPRSGDLSVYWYQQSLDQGLQFLIQYYNGEERAKGNILERFSAQQFPDLHSELNLSSLELGDSALYFCASSTGGVSGNTIYFGEGSWLTVV.